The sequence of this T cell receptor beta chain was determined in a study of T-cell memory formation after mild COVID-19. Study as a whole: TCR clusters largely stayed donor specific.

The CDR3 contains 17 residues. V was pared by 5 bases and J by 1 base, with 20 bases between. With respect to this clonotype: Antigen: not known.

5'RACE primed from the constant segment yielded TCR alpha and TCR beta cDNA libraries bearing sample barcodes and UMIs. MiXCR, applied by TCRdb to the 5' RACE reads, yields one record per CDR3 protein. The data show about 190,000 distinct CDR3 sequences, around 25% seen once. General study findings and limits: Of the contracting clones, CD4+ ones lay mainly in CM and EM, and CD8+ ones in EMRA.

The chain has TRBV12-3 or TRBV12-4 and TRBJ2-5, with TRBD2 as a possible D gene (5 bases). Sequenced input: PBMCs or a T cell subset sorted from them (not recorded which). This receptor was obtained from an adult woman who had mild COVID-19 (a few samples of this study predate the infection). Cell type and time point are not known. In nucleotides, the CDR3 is TGTGCCAGCAGTCCGCGTCGGCTAGCCGTTACCCAAGAGACCCAGTACTTC. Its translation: CASSPRRLAVTQETQYF.